This passage covers 27 T cell receptor beta chains from one sample sequenced in a study of cytomegalovirus exposure and HLA in healthy donors. Primers: 60 Vbeta forward and 13 Jbeta reverse. TCRdb keeps only in-frame clones here, not all; method: immunoSEQ multiplex PCR. The data show around 150,000 clones, roughly 87% seen once. Input material: PBMCs. Source of these receptors: a girl aged 5 to 17 in good health and CMV-seropositive.

The genes are TRBV29-1 and TRBJ2-4; possibly TRBD2 for D (5 bases). The CDR3 covers 11 residues. V lost 7 bases and J lost 7, with 11 bases in between. Germline V lookup: CDR1 SQVTM, CDR2 ANQGSEA. CDR3 coding DNA: TGCAGCGGGTTTAGAGGGAACATTCAGTACTTC. Its translation is CSGFRGNIQYF.

V gene TRBV29-1 combines with J gene TRBJ2-3, with TRBD2 identical over 9 bases. This CDR3 contains 15 residues. V was pared by 3 bases and J by 0 bases, with 4 bases of the junction left unmatched. CDR1 is SQVTM and CDR2 is ANQGSEA in the germline V gene. The CDR3 DNA reads as TGCAGCGTTGAGGGAGCGGGGGGAAGCACAGATACGCAGTATTTT. This codes for CSVEGAGGSTDTQYF.

The rearrangement uses TRBV9 and TRBJ1-4, with a possible D match to TRBD1 (5 bases). This CDR3 comprises 14 residues. V shed 2 bases and J shed 8 bases, with 13 bases lying between them. Germline CDR1 and CDR2: SGDLS and YYNGEE. CDR3 loop: CASSVGRDHEKLFF. In nucleotides, the CDR3 is TGTGCCAGCAGCGTCGGGAGGGACCACGAAAAACTGTTTTTT.

This chain connects TRBV5-6 to TRBJ2-7, with a weak D call TRBD1 (7 bases). Germline lookup yields CDR1 SGHDT and CDR2 YYEEEE. The CDR3 loop spans 14 amino acids. Trimming removed 2 bases at V and 2 bases at J, with 11 bases between. The CDR3 spells CASSFIRGAYEQYF. For the CDR3, the DNA is TGTGCCAGCAGCTTTATCAGGGGGGCCTACGAGCAGTACTTC.

This clone has just a few counts. The rearrangement uses TRBV5-8 and TRBJ1-1; D ambiguous. Trimming took off 4 bases at V and 11 bases at J, with 15 bases between the two ends. The CDR3 totals 12 residues. Looked up from germline, CDR1 is SGHTS and CDR2 is YDEGEE. The CDR3 sequence is CASSLTPNGAFF. As DNA, the CDR3 is TGTGCCAGCAGCCTTACACCTAACGGGGCTTTCTTT.

The V call is TRBV5-8, the J call TRBJ2-7, with 7 positions matching TRBD1. Germline trimming cut 3 bases from V and 0 bases from J; bases unmatched to any gene: 3. Per the germline V gene, CDR1 is SGHTS and CDR2 is YDEGEE. The CDR3 loop spans 14 amino acids. The CDR3 nucleotides read TGTGCCAGCAGCTCGACAGGGAACTCCTACGAGCAGTACTTC. It specifies CASSSTGNSYEQYF. Looking up the rest from reference TRBV5-8 and TRBJ2-7 gives the full variable domain: EAGVTQSPTHLIKTRGQQATLRCSPISGHTSVYWYQQALGLGLQFLLWYDEGEERNRGNFPPRFSGRQFPNYSSELNVNALELEDSALYLCASSSTGNSYEQYFGPGTRLTVT.

The rearrangement uses TRBV10-3 and TRBJ2-2; unclear D gene. V was trimmed by 8 bases and J by 6 bases, leaving 10 bases between them. Germline assignment: CDR1 ENHRY and CDR2 SYGVKD. CDR3 size: 12 residues. The CDR3 DNA reads TGTGCCATCCTGCGGTTTCCCGGGGAGCTGTTTTTT. Translated: CAILRFPGELFF.

In this sample, this clone turned up a few times. V usage is TRBV11-2 and J usage is TRBJ2-2; 11 bases fit TRBD2. The CDR3 is made up of 17 amino acids. Germline lookup yields CDR1 SGHAT and CDR2 FQNNGV. V lost 4 bases, J lost 2 bases, and 6 bases stayed unmatched. The DNA for the CDR3 is TGTGCCAGCAGCTCACGACTAGCGGGGCCTAACACCGGGGAGCTGTTTTTT. This encodes CASSSRLAGPNTGELFF.

The chain employs TRBV9 and TRBJ2-2, with D tentatively TRBD2 (6 bases). From germline, CDR1 is SGDLS and CDR2 YYNGEE. V lost 2 bases, J lost 0 bases, and 14 bases lay in between. The CDR3 has 17 residues. CDR3 coding DNA: TGTGCCAGCAGCGTTTCCCGGGGGACCCCGAACACCGGGGAGCTGTTTTTT. Translating gives CASSVSRGTPNTGELFF.

The chain couples TRBV6-1 to TRBJ2-7; 8 nucleotides align to TRBD1. Trimming at V came to 4 bases and at J to 6 bases, leaving 5 bases not matched to a gene. CDR1 and CDR2 (germline): MNHNS, SASEGT. The CDR3 extends over 13 amino acids. The CDR3 bases are TGTGCCAGCAGTGGGACAGGGATGAGCGAGCAGTACTTC. It is translated as CASSGTGMSEQYF.

The chain employs TRBV10-3 and TRBJ1-1, with no clear D. Trimming stripped 0 bases from V and 0 bases from J, with 11 bases between. Germline V gene sequence: CDR1 ENHRY, CDR2 SYGVKD. The CDR3 covers 16 residues. Written as DNA, the CDR3 is TGTGCCATCAGTGAGTCGGAGGAGGGTATGAACACTGAAGCTTTCTTT. Translation gives CAISESEEGMNTEAFF.

This chain joins TRBV6-5 and TRBJ1-1; tentatively, D is TRBD1 (6 bases). The length of the CDR3 is 15 residues. The V gene lost 7 bases and the J gene lost 1 base, with 16 bases spanning the gap. Germline values: CDR1 MNHEY, CDR2 SVGAGI. The CDR3 here is CASTPQGRRNTEAFF. CDR3 in DNA: TGTGCCAGCACCCCCCAGGGGCGCCGGAACACTGAAGCTTTCTTT.

The CDR3 bases are TGTGCCAGCAGACACGCGCTTGCGGGAGAGTCCACCGGGGAGCTGTTTTTT. Translation gives CASRHALAGESTGELFF. The rearrangement links TRBV7-9 to TRBJ2-2, with 7 bases identical to TRBD2. Germline assignment: CDR1 SEHNR and CDR2 FQNEAQ (reference sequence). Unmatched junction bases numbered 14, after V lost 6 bases and J lost 4 bases. The CDR3 has 17 residues.

The CDR3 DNA reads TGTGCCACCAGCAGAGAACGAACGGACTTGGAAGCTTTCTTT. Protein: CATSRERTDLEAFF. This chain joins TRBV15 and TRBJ1-1; D not resolved. From germline, CDR1 is LNHNV and CDR2 YYDKDF (reference sequence). V lost 0 bases and J 8 bases, leaving 13 bases between the germline ends. The CDR3 consists of 14 residues.

This clone has more than one count but fewer than ten. The same CDR3 is also encoded by other DNA sequences in this sample. The V call is TRBV5-6, the J call TRBJ2-5, with D possibly matching TRBD2 (5 bases). Germline V gives CDR1 SGHDT, CDR2 YYEEEE. V shed 0 bases and J shed 5 bases, with 5 bases lying between them. The CDR3 runs to 12 residues. The CDR3 region has the DNA TGTGCCAGCAGCTTGGCGGGGGAGACCCAGTACTTC. Its translation is CASSLAGETQYF.

The chain employs TRBV29-1 and TRBJ2-7; D is perhaps TRBD2 (5 bases). The germline V and J ends were trimmed by 4 bases and 2 bases, with 12 bases remaining between them. Germline V CDR1 and CDR2: SQVTM, ANQGSEA. This CDR3 region has 13 residues. CDR3 DNA: TGCAGCGTTGTTGGCAGACTAACCTACGAGCAGTACTTC. This translates into CSVVGRLTYEQYF.

The gene calls are TRBV25-1 and TRBJ2-1; D is uncertain. Germline assignment: CDR1 MGHDK and CDR2 SYGVNS. CDR3 size: 11 residues. Trimming removed 6 bases from V and 9 bases from J, with 9 bases in between. The CDR3 spells CASSAVSEQFF. CDR3 in DNA: TGTGCCAGCAGCGCGGTCAGTGAGCAGTTCTTC. Variable domain in full (rest from reference TRBV25-1 and TRBJ2-1): EADIYQTPRYLVIGTGKKITLECSQTMGHDKMYWYQQDPGMELHLIHYSYGVNSTEKGDLSSESTVSRIRTEHFPLTLESARPSHTSQYLCASSAVSEQFFGPGTRLTVL.

The chain combines TRBV5-6 with TRBJ2-5; D is uncertain. Germline lookup yields CDR1 SGHDT and CDR2 YYEEEE. V was cut by 4 bases and J by 1 base, with 11 bases left in between. This CDR3 has 14 amino acids. CDR3 sequence (DNA): TGTGCCAGCAGCATTACAGTAATCCAAGAGACCCAGTACTTC. Residues: CASSITVIQETQYF.

The CDR3 DNA reads as TGCGCCAGCAGCGGGGACAGAAAATACGAGCAGTACTTC. Protein: CASSGDRKYEQYF. The rearrangement joins TRBV5-1 to TRBJ2-7; 7 nucleotides line up with TRBD1. The junction had 5 bases not matched to a gene; V was cut back by 4 bases and J by 4 bases. Germline V gene sequence: CDR1 SGHRS, CDR2 YFSETQ. This CDR3 spans 13 amino acids.

This clone was seen more than once but under ten times. The rearrangement links TRBV29-1 to TRBJ1-2, with a tentative D call TRBD1 (5 bases). V gave up 2 bases and J gave up 8 bases, with 12 bases separating them. CDR1 is SQVTM and CDR2 is ANQGSEA in the germline V gene. CDR3 length equals 12 residues. CDR3 coding DNA: TGCAGCGTTGAATGGGGACTTGGGGGCTACACCTTC. Translated: CSVEWGLGGYTF.

This chain joins TRBV2 and TRBJ2-3; 8 bases are a match to TRBD2. Per the germline V gene, CDR1 is SNHLY and CDR2 is FYNNEI. The length of the CDR3 is 17 residues. Trimming took 7 bases from V and 0 from J; bases not matched to a gene: 12. In DNA, the CDR3 is TGTGCCAGCACCCCCATGACTAGCGCCGCTAGCACAGATACGCAGTATTTT. Protein sequence: CASTPMTSAASTDTQYF.

The rearrangement links TRBV5-6 to TRBJ2-2; D call uncertain. This CDR3 spans 17 amino acids. The germline V and J ends were trimmed by 0 bases and 1 base, with 13 bases remaining between them. The germline V gene encodes CDR1 SGHDT and CDR2 YYEEEE. The CDR3 is CASSLVYVSGNTGELFF. DNA of the CDR3: TGTGCCAGCAGCTTGGTCTATGTTTCAGGGAACACCGGGGAGCTGTTTTTT.

The J gene is TRBJ1-3, the V gene TRBV13; 9 bases map to TRBD1. This CDR3 spans 14 amino acids. In germline, CDR1 is PRHDT, CDR2 FYEKMQ (reference sequence). Trimming took 6 bases from V and 7 from J; bases not matched to a gene: 7. The CDR3, as DNA: TGTGCCAGCAGGAAAGGAGGACAGGGGAACACCATATATTTT. Its protein product is CASRKGGQGNTIYF.

CDR3: CASSLGTGVRETQYF. DNA of the CDR3: TGTGCCAGCAGCTTAGGGACAGGGGTTCGAGAGACCCAGTACTTC. The chain is built from TRBV11-2 and TRBJ2-5, with 9 bases matching TRBD1. Per the germline V gene, CDR1 is SGHAT and CDR2 is FQNNGV. V was clipped by 1 base and J by 4 bases; unmatched bases: 4. This CDR3 comprises 15 residues.

The rearrangement links TRBV5-1 to TRBJ2-5, with 11 bases matching TRBD1. The V segment lost 4 bases and the J segment 4 bases; nucleotides outside the gene matches: 3. The CDR3 has 14 residues. Germline-derived CDR1 and CDR2 are SGHRS and YFSETQ. CDR3 amino acids: CASSIGTGGETQYF. The CDR3 region has the DNA TGCGCCAGCAGCATCGGGACAGGGGGAGAGACCCAGTACTTC.

This chain connects TRBV30 to TRBJ2-3; D ambiguous. The CDR3 consists of 12 residues. Germline-derived CDR1 and CDR2 are GTSNPN and SVGIG (reference sequence). Trimming left V 3 bases short and J 0 bases short, with 4 bases between. The chain's CDR3 is CAWSGSTDTQYF. CDR3 DNA: TGTGCCTGGAGCGGGAGCACAGATACGCAGTATTTT.

V is TRBV2 and J is TRBJ2-3; 7 bases agree with TRBD1. CDR3 length: 13 residues. The J segment lost 3 bases and the V segment lost 7 bases, leaving 4 bases of the junction unmatched. CDR1 is SNHLY, CDR2 FYNNEI, per germline. CDR3 amino acids: CASTPGGTDTQYF. CDR3 nucleotide sequence: TGTGCCAGCACGCCAGGGGGAACAGATACGCAGTATTTT.